The 29 T cell receptor beta chains presented below share a single source sample, sequenced in a study of T-cell reconstitution after alpha-beta-depleted transplantation in children (dated by TCRdb to 2016 to 2017). Libraries were built with PCR. Instrument used: Illumina HiSeq 2500. TCR library preparation used molecular barcoding, with unique molecular identifiers applied to normalize quantification of the TCRbeta repertoire. The raw public reads went through TCRdb reprocessing: fastp at Q25, MiXCR clone calling, in-frame beta chains kept. Merged by CDR3 protein, the rows form single entries marked with the most common genes and DNA. This sample is represented by hundreds of thousands of distinct CDR3 sequences; 16% of them were singletons. The ten largest make up about 1.1% of the sample. The source material was PBMCs from the stem cell graft donor, sampled from the stem cell graft. These TCRs come from a human donor who donated a stem cell graft to a child with acute myeloid leukemia.

The rearrangement uses TRBV6-2 or TRBV6-3 and TRBJ2-7, with 9 bases identical to TRBD2. Per germline, CDR1 MNHEY and CDR2 SVGEGT. The ends lost 8 bases at V and 2 bases at J; junction bases unmatched: 7. The CDR3 runs to 14 residues. CDR3 nucleotide sequence: TGTGCCAGCGAGGAGCGGGGGGCCGCCTACGAGCAGTACTTC. Translating gives CASEERGAAYEQYF.

As to this clonotype: A read error may explain this, as a much larger clone is one base away. This chain joins TRBV28 and TRBJ2-6; TRBD1 agrees at 7 bases. This CDR3 contains 18 residues. CDR1 and CDR2 from the germline V gene are MDHEN and SYDVKM. Here the CDR3 reads CASSLSLWDSSRANVLTF. CDR3 DNA sequence: TGTGCCAGCAGTTTATCCCTATGGGACAGCTCTAGGGCCAACGTCCTGACTTTC.

This clonotype was picked up many times. The V call is TRBV20-1, the J call TRBJ2-7, with unresolved D. Per germline, CDR1 DFQATT and CDR2 SNEGSKA (reference sequence). The CDR3 length is 11 residues. Trimming cost V 6 bases and J 1 base, with 7 bases left between them. CDR3 loop: CSADGSYEQYV. The DNA of the CDR3 is TGCAGTGCGGACGGGTCCTACGAGCAGTACGTC.

The rearrangement links TRBV7-2 to TRBJ2-5, with D perhaps TRBD2 (6 bases). The germline gives CDR1 SGHTA, CDR2 FQGNSA. CDR3 length: 14 amino acids. Trimming removed 0 bases at V and 7 bases at J, with 12 bases between. The CDR3 DNA is TGTGCCAGCAGCTTAGCTGGGAGGAGGCCGACCCAGTACTTC. This sequence encodes CASSLAGRRPTQYF.

This clonotype was picked up many times. J is TRBJ2-7 and V is TRBV20-1; D gene ambiguous. V was trimmed by 0 bases and J by 0 bases, leaving 12 bases between them. Germline V gene lookup returns CDR1 DFQATT and CDR2 SNEGSKA (reference sequence). This CDR3 has 15 residues. The CDR3 DNA sequence: TGCAGTGCTAGAGATTCATTTAGGTCCTCCTACGAGCAGTACTTC. Translated, it gives CSARDSFRSSYEQYF.

This clonotype was counted many times. The J gene is TRBJ2-5, the V gene TRBV20-1; D is uncertain. Germline CDR1 DFQATT, CDR2 SNEGSKA (reference sequence). CDR3 length: 14 amino acids. Trimming removed 0 bases at V and 4 bases at J, with 12 bases between. The CDR3 loop reads CSARDWAGRETQYF. DNA for the CDR3: TGCAGTGCTAGAGATTGGGCAGGAAGAGAGACCCAGTACTTC.

This clonotype appeared many times. V is TRBV5-1 and J is TRBJ2-1; TRBD1 matches at 9 bases. The CDR3 is 13 residues long. Germline CDR1 is SGHRS and CDR2 is YFSETQ. Unmatched junction bases numbered 3, after V lost 5 bases and J lost 6 bases. The CDR3: CASRRTGANEQFF. The CDR3 DNA sequence: TGCGCCAGCAGGAGGACAGGGGCCAATGAGCAGTTCTTC.

This clonotype appeared a few times. The chain carries TRBV6-1 and TRBJ2-1; 13 nucleotides match TRBD2. J was trimmed by 10 bases and V by 4 bases; bases with no gene match: 7. Germline V gives CDR1 MNHNS, CDR2 SASEGT. This CDR3 is built from 15 residues. The CDR3 DNA is TGTGCCAGCAGTGGGACTAGCGGGGGCCGACGGGAGCAGTTCTTC. Translation: CASSGTSGGRREQFF.

The sample holds a few counts of this clonotype. The rearrangement uses TRBV20-1 and TRBJ2-5; D may be TRBD2 (5 bases). Trimming left V 1 base short and J 2 bases short, with 11 bases between. CDR3 length equals 14 residues. The germline CDR1 and CDR2 sequences are DFQATT and SNEGSKA (reference sequence). CDR3 DNA: TGCAGTGCTAGAGCCGGGGTGGGGCAAGAGACCCAGTACTTC. Its translation is CSARAGVGQETQYF.

This clonotype was seen a few times. The rearrangement joins TRBV14 to TRBJ2-3, with D possibly TRBD1 on 6 matching bases. V lost 5 bases and J 1 base, leaving 13 bases between the germline ends. Germline lookup yields CDR1 SGHDN and CDR2 FVKESK. This CDR3 contains 15 residues. The CDR3 is CASSAHRVGTDTQYF. Written as DNA, the CDR3 is TGTGCCAGCAGCGCCCACAGGGTCGGCACAGATACGCAGTATTTT.

The chain carries TRBV7-2 and TRBJ2-7, with TRBD1 matching over 10 bases. Germline CDR1 is SGHTA and CDR2 is FQGNSA. CDR3 length equals 14 residues. V gave up 8 bases and J gave up 4 bases; unmatched junction bases: 8. CDR3 coding DNA: TGTGCCAGCGGCCAGGACAGGGGGACGTACGAGCAGTACTTC. This gives the protein CASGQDRGTYEQYF. Drawing the rest from reference TRBV7-2 and TRBJ2-7, the complete variable domain is GAGVSQSPSNKVTEKGKDVELRCDPISGHTALYWYRQSLGQGLEFLIYFQGNSAPDKSGLPSDRFSAERTGGSVSTLTIQRTQQEDSAVYLCASGQDRGTYEQYFGPGTRLTVT.

V gene TRBV20-1 combines with J gene TRBJ1-5; no clear D. Germline lookup yields CDR1 DFQATT and CDR2 SNEGSKA (reference sequence). The CDR3 is 15 residues long. Trimming took 1 base from V and 3 from J, leaving 13 bases between them. The CDR3 nucleotides are TGCAGTGCTAGAGCCCGGGAGACCTACAATCAGCCCCAGCATTTT. This translates into CSARARETYNQPQHF.

V usage is TRBV4-1 and J usage is TRBJ2-1, with 11 bases lining up with TRBD1. Germline loops: CDR1 MGHRA, CDR2 YSYEKL. With 4 bases clipped from V and 7 bases from J, the junction kept 6 bases outside the gene matches. The CDR3 sequence is 15 residues long. DNA for the CDR3: TGCGCCAGCAGCCGGGGACAGGGGGATTCGAATGAGCAGTTCTTC. Encoded protein: CASSRGQGDSNEQFF.

This clonotype showed up many times. The gene calls are TRBV5-5 and TRBJ2-1; the D gene is possibly TRBD1 (5 bases). The germline CDR1 and CDR2 sequences are SGHKS and YYEKEE (reference sequence). Trimming took off 5 bases at V and 5 bases at J, with 20 bases between the two ends. The length of the CDR3 is 16 residues. The CDR3 reads CASRPDPGWGNNEQFF. The CDR3 DNA sequence: TGTGCCAGCAGACCTGACCCAGGGTGGGGAAACAATGAGCAGTTCTTC.

This clonotype was counted at least ten times. CDR3 loop: CSARDLGTGGYGYTF. In nucleotides, the CDR3 is TGCAGTGCTAGAGATCTCGGGACAGGGGGATATGGCTACACCTTC. This chain connects TRBV20-1 to TRBJ1-2; 11 nucleotides agree with TRBD1. Germline CDR1 DFQATT, CDR2 SNEGSKA (reference sequence). The J segment lost 5 bases and the V segment lost 0 bases, leaving 5 bases of the junction unmatched. CDR3 length: 15 residues.

This clonotype has only a few counts. V gene TRBV6-5 combines with J gene TRBJ2-3; no clear D. CDR1 is MNHEY and CDR2 is SVGAGI in the germline V gene. With 0 bases removed from V and 3 bases from J, the gap between germline ends came to 10 bases. This CDR3 spans 15 amino acids. Here the CDR3 DNA reads TGTGCCAGCAGTTACTCGTCCAGTATGACAGATACGCAGTATTTT. Protein: CASSYSSSMTDTQYF.

This chain links TRBV6-2 or TRBV6-3 with TRBJ1-5; D not resolved. V was shortened by 2 bases and J by 0 bases, with 8 bases between the two germline ends. CDR1 and CDR2 (germline): MNHEY, SVGEGT. This CDR3 spans 15 amino acids. The CDR3: CASSYERASNQPQHF. As DNA, the CDR3 is TGTGCCAGCAGTTACGAAAGGGCTAGCAATCAGCCCCAGCATTTT.

V usage is TRBV4-3 and J usage is TRBJ2-7; D might be TRBD1 (6 bases). This CDR3 comprises 14 residues. Trimming cost V 3 bases and J 1 base, with 10 bases left between them. Germline V gives CDR1 LGHNA, CDR2 YSLEER. The CDR3 sequence is CASSQEDSSYEQYF. The DNA of the CDR3 is TGCGCCAGCAGCCAGGAGGACAGTTCCTACGAGCAGTACTTC.

This clonotype was detected a few times. The chain recombines TRBV7-8 with TRBJ2-3; D is unresolved. V lost 4 bases to trimming and J lost 0 bases, with 11 bases between them. The CDR3 has 15 amino acids. Germline CDR1 is SGHVS and CDR2 is FQNEAQ. CDR3 sequence reads: CASSYHLGSTDTQYF. The CDR3 DNA sequence: TGTGCCAGCAGCTACCACCTTGGGAGCACAGATACGCAGTATTTT.

This clonotype was picked up a small number of times. This chain connects TRBV20-1 to TRBJ2-5, with a possible D match to TRBD2 (6 bases). The ends were cut back, 6 bases at V and 2 bases at J, with 16 bases in the middle. CDR3 size: 14 residues. The germline V gene encodes CDR1 DFQATT and CDR2 SNEGSKA (reference sequence). The CDR3 spells CSAPSRGAQETQYF. As DNA, the CDR3 is TGCAGTGCCCCCTCCCGCGGGGCACAAGAGACCCAGTACTTC.

The rearrangement joins TRBV7-9 to TRBJ1-1, with D perhaps matching TRBD1 (5 bases). This CDR3 comprises 14 residues. Trimming cost V 11 bases and J 5 bases, with 21 bases left between them. Germline V CDR1 and CDR2: SEHNR, FQNEAQ (reference sequence). The CDR3, as DNA: TGTGCCGCGAGGGGCCCCTCCTTGAGGACTGAAGCTTTCTTT. It specifies CAARGPSLRTEAFF.

The chain carries TRBV12-3 or TRBV12-4 and TRBJ1-3, with D possibly TRBD1 on 6 matching bases. The CDR3 is made up of 16 amino acids. V lost 8 bases and J lost 1, with 18 bases in between. The CDR3 spells CASGSRGGRSGNTIYF. DNA of the CDR3: TGTGCCAGCGGCTCAAGGGGGGGCCGTTCTGGAAACACCATATATTTT.

This clonotype was recorded a few times. The chain employs TRBV12-3 or TRBV12-4 and TRBJ1-2, with TRBD1 matching 9 bases. The V and J ends lost 3 bases and 7 bases, in that order; junction bases with no gene match: 12. This CDR3 has 16 amino acids. In DNA form, the CDR3 reads TGTGCCAGCAGTTTCTCCCAAACAGGGGGCCGGAGTGGCTACACCTTC. This codes for CASSFSQTGGRSGYTF.

Worth noting for this clonotype: A clone one base away is much larger, so this may be a read error. This is likely a read error, given that the CDR3 carries no conserved phenylalanine or tryptophan at its end. The chain joins TRBV5-1 to TRBJ2-7; the D call may be TRBD1 or TRBD2 (5 bases each). The germline V gene has CDR1 SGHRS and CDR2 YFSETQ. The V end was cut by 5 bases, the J end by 7 bases, with 16 bases between. The CDR3 totals 13 residues. The CDR3 DNA follows: TGCGCCAGCAGTTCGGGACGCCAACTGGAGCAGTACTGC. Encoded protein: CASSSGRQLEQYC.

The V call is TRBV7-8, the J call TRBJ1-1; 7 bases line up with TRBD1. V gave up 4 bases and J gave up 6 bases; unmatched junction bases: 5. The germline gives CDR1 SGHVS, CDR2 FQNEAQ. This CDR3 has 13 amino acids. The CDR3 region has the DNA TGTGCCAGCAGCTCACACAGGGGCGCTGAAGCTTTCTTT. Protein: CASSSHRGAEAFF. Full variable domain (rest looked up from reference TRBV7-8 and TRBJ1-1): GAGVSQSPRYKVAKRGQDVALRCDPISGHVSLFWYQQALGQGPEFLTYFQNEAQLDKSGLPSDRFFAERPEGSVSTLKIQRTQQEDSAVYLCASSSHRGAEAFFGQGTRLTVV.

This clonotype came up many times. CDR3 coding DNA: TGTGCCATCAGTGACGGCCAGGGGAACACTGAAGCTTTCTTT. This encodes CAISDGQGNTEAFF. The chain has TRBV10-3 and TRBJ1-1; D is possibly TRBD1 (5 bases). The CDR3 totals 14 residues. V was shortened by 3 bases and J by 1 base, with 9 bases between the two germline ends. Looked up from germline, CDR1 is ENHRY and CDR2 is SYGVKD.

This clonotype was counted a few times. The V gene is TRBV12-3 or TRBV12-4, the J gene TRBJ2-6, with 8 bases aligning to TRBD1. Trimming at V came to 1 base and at J to 0 bases, leaving 2 bases not matched to a gene. The length of the CDR3 is 17 residues. CDR3 DNA sequence: TGTGCCAGCAGTTTAGGGACAGGGATCTCTGGGGCCAACGTCCTGACTTTC. It encodes CASSLGTGISGANVLTF.

In this sample, this clonotype turned up many times. This chain connects TRBV27 to TRBJ1-1, with D possibly matching TRBD1 (6 bases). The CDR3 totals 14 residues. CDR1 is MNHEY, CDR2 SMNVEV, per germline (reference sequence). Trimming left V 7 bases short and J 3 bases short, with 15 bases between. The CDR3 DNA reads TGTGCCAGCAAGCCGTGGGGGCGAGACACTGAAGCTTTCTTT. Residues: CASKPWGRDTEAFF.

This clonotype was seen only a few times. The rearrangement uses TRBV7-2 and TRBJ1-5, with unresolved D. The CDR3 contains 16 residues. The V end lost 2 bases, the J end lost 0 bases, and 11 bases lay between the germline ends. Germline V gene lookup returns CDR1 SGHTA and CDR2 FQGNSA. CDR3 bases: TGTGCCAGCAGCTTACAAGGGCCTTATAGCAATCAGCCCCAGCATTTT. Amino acids: CASSLQGPYSNQPQHF.